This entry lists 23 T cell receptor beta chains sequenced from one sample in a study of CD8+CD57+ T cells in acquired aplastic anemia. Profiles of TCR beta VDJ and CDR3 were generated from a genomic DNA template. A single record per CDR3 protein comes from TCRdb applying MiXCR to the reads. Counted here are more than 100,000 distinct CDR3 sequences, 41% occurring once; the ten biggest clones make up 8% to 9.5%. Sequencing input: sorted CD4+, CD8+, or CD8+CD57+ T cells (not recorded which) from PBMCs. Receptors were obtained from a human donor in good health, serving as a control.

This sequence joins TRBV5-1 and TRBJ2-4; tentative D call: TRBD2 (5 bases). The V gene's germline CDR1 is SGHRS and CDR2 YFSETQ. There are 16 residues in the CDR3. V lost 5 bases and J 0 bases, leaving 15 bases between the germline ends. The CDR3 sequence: CASSPGNLLAKNIQYF. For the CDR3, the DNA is TGCGCCAGCAGTCCGGGGAACCTACTAGCCAAAAACATTCAGTACTTC.

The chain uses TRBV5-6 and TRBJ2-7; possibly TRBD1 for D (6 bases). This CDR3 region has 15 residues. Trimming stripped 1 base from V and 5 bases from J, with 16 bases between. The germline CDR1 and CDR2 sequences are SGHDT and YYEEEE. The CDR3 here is CASSLKGQGKDEQYF. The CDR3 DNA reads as TGTGCCAGCAGCTTGAAGGGTCAGGGGAAGGACGAGCAGTACTTC.

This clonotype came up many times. In DNA form, the CDR3 reads TGCGCCAGCAGCAAAGGACTAGCGGACTACAATGAGCAGTTCTTC. Protein: CASSKGLADYNEQFF. The chain recombines TRBV5-1 with TRBJ2-1, with 10 bases fitting TRBD2. Germline trimming cut 4 bases from V and 3 bases from J; bases unmatched to any gene: 4. This CDR3 contains 15 residues. Germline loops: CDR1 SGHRS, CDR2 YFSETQ.

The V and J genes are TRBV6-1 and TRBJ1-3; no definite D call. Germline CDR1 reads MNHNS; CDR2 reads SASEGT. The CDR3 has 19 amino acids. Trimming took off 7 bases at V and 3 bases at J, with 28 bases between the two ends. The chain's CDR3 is CASKSYSSGPQVFGNTIYF. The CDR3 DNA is TGTGCCAGCAAATCCTATAGTTCCGGGCCCCAGGTATTTGGAAACACCATATATTTT.

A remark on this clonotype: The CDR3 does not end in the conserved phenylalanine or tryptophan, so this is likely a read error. In nucleotides, the CDR3 is TGTGCCTGGACGGCACGGGACAGGTATCAGCCCCAGCATCTT. Translation: CAWTARDRYQPQHL. The chain couples TRBV30 to TRBJ1-5; 8 bases agree with TRBD1. The germline V gene encodes CDR1 GTSNPN and CDR2 SVGIG (reference sequence). The J segment lost 5 bases and the V segment lost 4 bases, leaving 7 bases of the junction unmatched. This CDR3 has 14 amino acids.

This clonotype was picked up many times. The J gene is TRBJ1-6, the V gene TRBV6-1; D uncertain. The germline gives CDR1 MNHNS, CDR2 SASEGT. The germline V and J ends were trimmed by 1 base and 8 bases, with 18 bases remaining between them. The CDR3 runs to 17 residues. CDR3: CASSEGVVRTSYSPLHF. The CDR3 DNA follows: TGTGCCAGCAGTGAAGGGGTTGTCAGGACCTCTTATTCACCCCTCCACTTT.

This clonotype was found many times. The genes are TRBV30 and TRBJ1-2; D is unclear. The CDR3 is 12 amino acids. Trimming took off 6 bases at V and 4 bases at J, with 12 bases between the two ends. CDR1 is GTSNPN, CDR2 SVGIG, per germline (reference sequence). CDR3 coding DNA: TGTGCCTGCGATGGCAAGGGCTATGGCTACACCTTC. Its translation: CACDGKGYGYTF.

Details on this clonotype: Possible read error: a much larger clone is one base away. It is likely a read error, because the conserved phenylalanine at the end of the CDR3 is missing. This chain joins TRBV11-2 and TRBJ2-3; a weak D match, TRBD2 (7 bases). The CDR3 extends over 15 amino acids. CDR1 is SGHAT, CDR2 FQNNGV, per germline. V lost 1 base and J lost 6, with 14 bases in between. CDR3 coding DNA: TGTGCCAGCAGCTTAGTCGGGGGGCCGCGGGATACGCAGTATCTT. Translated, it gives CASSLVGGPRDTQYL.

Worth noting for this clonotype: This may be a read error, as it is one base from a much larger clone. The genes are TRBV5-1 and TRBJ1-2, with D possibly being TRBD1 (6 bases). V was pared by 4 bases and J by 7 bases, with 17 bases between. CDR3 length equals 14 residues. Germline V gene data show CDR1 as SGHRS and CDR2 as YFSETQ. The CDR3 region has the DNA TGCGCCAGCAGCCGGACAGCTAGCTCGGGTGGCTACACCTTC. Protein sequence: CASSRTASSGGYTF.

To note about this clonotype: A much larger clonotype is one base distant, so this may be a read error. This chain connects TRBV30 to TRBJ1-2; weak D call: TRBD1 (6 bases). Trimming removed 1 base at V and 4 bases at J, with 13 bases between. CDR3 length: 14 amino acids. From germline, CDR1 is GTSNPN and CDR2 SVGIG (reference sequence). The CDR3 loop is CAWSGGTQSYGYTF. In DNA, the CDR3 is TGTGCCTGGAGTGGGGGGACACAGTCCTATGGCTACACCTTC.

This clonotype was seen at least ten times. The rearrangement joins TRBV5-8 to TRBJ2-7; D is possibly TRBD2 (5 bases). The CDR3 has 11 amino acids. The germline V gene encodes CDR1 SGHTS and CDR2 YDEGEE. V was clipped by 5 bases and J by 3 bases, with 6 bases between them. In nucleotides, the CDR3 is TGTGCCAGCAGAGACTACTACGAGCAGTACTTC. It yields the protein CASRDYYEQYF.

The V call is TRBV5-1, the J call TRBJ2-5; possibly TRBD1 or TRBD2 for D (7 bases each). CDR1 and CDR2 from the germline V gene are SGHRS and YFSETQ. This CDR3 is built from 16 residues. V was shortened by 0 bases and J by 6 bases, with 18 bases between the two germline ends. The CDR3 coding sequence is TGCGCCAGCAGCTTGGCCGCGGGGGACAGAGCCAAGACCCAGTACTTC. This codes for CASSLAAGDRAKTQYF.

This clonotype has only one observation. CDR3 amino acids: CSVVVQARSGNTF. The DNA of the CDR3 is TGCAGCGTTGTGGTACAGGCTCGCTCTGGAAACACCTTC. The chain combines TRBV29-1 with TRBJ1-2; possibly TRBD1 for D (5 bases). The ends were cut back, 4 bases at V and 12 bases at J, with 21 bases in the middle. There are 13 residues in the CDR3. Germline CDR1 and CDR2: SQVTM and ANQGSEA.

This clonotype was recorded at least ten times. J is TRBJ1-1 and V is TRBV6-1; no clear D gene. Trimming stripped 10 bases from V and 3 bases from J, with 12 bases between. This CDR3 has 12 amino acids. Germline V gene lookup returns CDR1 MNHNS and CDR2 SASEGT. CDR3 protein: CATRFGDTEAFF. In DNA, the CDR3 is TGTGCCACCCGGTTTGGGGACACTGAAGCTTTCTTT.

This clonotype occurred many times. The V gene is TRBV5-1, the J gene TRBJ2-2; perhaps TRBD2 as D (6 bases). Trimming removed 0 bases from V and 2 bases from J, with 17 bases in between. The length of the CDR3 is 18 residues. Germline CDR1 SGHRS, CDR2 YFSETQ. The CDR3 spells CASSLDAFSGANTGELFF. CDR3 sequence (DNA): TGCGCCAGCAGCTTGGACGCCTTTAGCGGTGCTAACACCGGGGAGCTGTTTTTT.

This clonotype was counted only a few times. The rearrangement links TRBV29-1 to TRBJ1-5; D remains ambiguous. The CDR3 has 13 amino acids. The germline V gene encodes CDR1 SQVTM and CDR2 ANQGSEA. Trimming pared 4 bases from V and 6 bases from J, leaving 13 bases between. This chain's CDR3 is CSVVEGSSQPQHF. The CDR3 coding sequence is TGCAGCGTTGTAGAAGGGTCAAGTCAGCCCCAGCATTTT.

The CDR3 region has the DNA TGCGCCAGCAGCTTCTCCGGGACAGGGCATAACTATGGCTACACCTTC. The encoded protein is CASSFSGTGHNYGYTF. The rearrangement links TRBV5-1 to TRBJ1-2; 9 positions agree with TRBD1. CDR3 length: 16 residues. From germline, CDR1 is SGHRS and CDR2 YFSETQ. Losses at the gene ends were 2 bases for V and 1 base for J; bases not matched to a gene: 6.

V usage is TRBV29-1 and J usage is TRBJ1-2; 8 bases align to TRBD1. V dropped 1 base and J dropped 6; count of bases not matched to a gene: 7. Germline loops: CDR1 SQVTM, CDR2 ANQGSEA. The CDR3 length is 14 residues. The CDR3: CSVEGGQAKDGYTF. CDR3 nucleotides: TGCAGCGTTGAAGGGGGACAGGCGAAAGATGGCTACACCTTC.

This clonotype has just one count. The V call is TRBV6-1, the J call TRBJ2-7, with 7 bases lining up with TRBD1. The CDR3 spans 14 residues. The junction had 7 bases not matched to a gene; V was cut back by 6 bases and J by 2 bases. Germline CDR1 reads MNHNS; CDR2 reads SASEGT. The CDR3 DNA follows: TGTGCCAGCAGCCGCGGACAGGATGCCTACGAGCAGTACTTC. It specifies CASSRGQDAYEQYF.

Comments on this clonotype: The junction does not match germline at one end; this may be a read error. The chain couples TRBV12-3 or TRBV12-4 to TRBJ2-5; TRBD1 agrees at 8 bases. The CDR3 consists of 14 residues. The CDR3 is CVSTSGTGQETQYF. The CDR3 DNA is TGTGTCAGCACCTCTGGGACAGGACAAGAGACCCAGTACTTC.

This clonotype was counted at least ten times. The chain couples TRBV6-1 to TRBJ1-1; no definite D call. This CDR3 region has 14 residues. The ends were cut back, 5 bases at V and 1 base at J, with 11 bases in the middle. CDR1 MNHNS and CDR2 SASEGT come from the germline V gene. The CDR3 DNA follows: TGTGCCAGCAGTATAACGGACGCGAACACTGAAGCTTTCTTT. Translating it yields CASSITDANTEAFF.

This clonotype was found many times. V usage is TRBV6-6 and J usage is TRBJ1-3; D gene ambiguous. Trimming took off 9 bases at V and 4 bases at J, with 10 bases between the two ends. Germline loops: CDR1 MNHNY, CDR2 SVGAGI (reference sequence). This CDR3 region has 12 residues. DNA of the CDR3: TGTGCCAGTAACGGATGGGGAAACACCATATATTTT. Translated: CASNGWGNTIYF.

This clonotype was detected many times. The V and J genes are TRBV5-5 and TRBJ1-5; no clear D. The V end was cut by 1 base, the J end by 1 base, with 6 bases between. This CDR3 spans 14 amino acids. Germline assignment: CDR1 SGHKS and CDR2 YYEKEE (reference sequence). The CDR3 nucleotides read TGTGCCAGCAGCTTGTACAGCAGCAATCAGCCCCAGCATTTT. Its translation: CASSLYSSNQPQHF.